What follows describes a single T cell receptor (beta chain). This record belongs to a study of control samples from healthy donors and cancer patients. This CDR3 has 13 residues. Trimming took off 1 base at V and 5 bases at J, with 9 bases between the two ends. Per germline, CDR1 SGHTA and CDR2 FQGNSA. Data came from immunoSEQ multiplex PCR; TCRdb stores just in-frame clones and leaves some out. The data show around 93,000 clones, more than 90% seen once. This chain uses TRBV7-2 with TRBJ2-7, with a tentative D call TRBD1 (5 bases). The sequencing input was blood. The clonotype originates from a human donor in good health. The donor label of this sample is uncertain. The CDR3 protein is CASSLVPGNEQYV. The CDR3 nucleotides are TGTGCCAGCAGCTTAGTTCCAGGGAACGAGCAGTACGTC.